The 18 T cell receptor beta chains below all came from one sample that was sequenced in a study of blood T cell repertoires in COVID-19. This table comes from immunoSEQ multiplex PCR, and its TCRdb copy is limited to in-frame clones, with some not included. This table holds around 260,000 clones, under 90% found once. What was sequenced was peripheral blood. The source is a woman between 35 and 50 years old who had recovered from COVID-19.

V and J are TRBV9 and TRBJ2-2; 11 nucleotides agree with TRBD2. From germline, CDR1 is SGDLS and CDR2 YYNGEE. With V trimmed by 2 bases and J by 3 bases, 6 bases remained unmatched. The CDR3 runs 17 residues. In nucleotides, the CDR3 is TGTGCCAGCAGCGTGGGAACTAGCGGGGGTTACACCGGGGAGCTGTTTTTT. Its protein is CASSVGTSGGYTGELFF.

The chain carries TRBV5-1 and TRBJ2-7; TRBD2 matches 8 bases. The CDR3 covers 14 residues. With 2 bases clipped from V and 1 base from J, the junction kept 2 bases outside the gene matches. Germline CDR1 reads SGHRS; CDR2 reads YFSETQ. This CDR3 reads CASSFAGGSYEQYF. CDR3 coding DNA: TGCGCCAGCAGCTTTGCGGGAGGATCCTACGAGCAGTACTTC. Filled out from reference TRBV5-1 and TRBJ2-7, the complete variable domain reads KAGVTQTPRYLIKTRGQQVTLSCSPISGHRSVSWYQQTPGQGLQFLFEYFSETQRNKGNFPGRFSGRQFSNSRSEMNVSTLELGDSALYLCASSFAGGSYEQYFGPGTRLTVT.

The rearrangement links TRBV19 to TRBJ1-5, with 10 bases lining up with TRBD1. V was clipped by 5 bases and J by 8 bases; unmatched bases: 6. The CDR3 length is 14 residues. Germline V lookup: CDR1 LNHDA, CDR2 SQIVND (reference sequence). CDR3 amino acids: CASSPGTGAKPQHF. In nucleotides, the CDR3 is TGTGCCAGTAGTCCGGGGACAGGGGCTAAGCCCCAGCATTTT.

V gene TRBV6-5 combines with J gene TRBJ1-2; the D gene is possibly TRBD1 (6 bases). The CDR3 is 14 amino acids. Looked up from germline, CDR1 is MNHEY and CDR2 is SVGAGI. The V end was cut by 6 bases, the J end by 3 bases, with 14 bases between. The CDR3 DNA sequence: TGTGCCAGCAGGGGATCAGGGGAGTACTATGGCTACACCTTC. This sequence encodes CASRGSGEYYGYTF.

V gene TRBV2 combines with J gene TRBJ1-5, with 7 bases aligning to TRBD1. The J segment lost 0 bases and the V segment lost 2 bases, leaving 4 bases of the junction unmatched. Per germline, CDR1 SNHLY and CDR2 FYNNEI. This CDR3 spans 16 amino acids. The CDR3: CASSESTGVSNQPQHF. The CDR3 DNA sequence: TGTGCCAGCAGTGAAAGTACAGGGGTTAGCAATCAGCCCCAGCATTTT.

The chain joins TRBV27 to TRBJ1-2; weak D call: TRBD1 (6 bases). Germline lookup yields CDR1 MNHEY and CDR2 SMNVEV (reference sequence). The CDR3 extends over 15 amino acids. The ends were cut back, 3 bases at V and 4 bases at J, with 15 bases in the middle. The CDR3 coding sequence is TGTGCCAGCAGTTTCTCCACCGGGGGGGCCTATGGCTACACCTTC. Translating it yields CASSFSTGGAYGYTF.

Note on this clone: The same CDR3 arises from other DNA sequences in this sample as well. The rearrangement uses TRBV9 and TRBJ2-5; TRBD2 aligns across 14 bases. V shed 2 bases and J 5 bases; nucleotides not matched to a gene: 2. Per the germline V gene, CDR1 is SGDLS and CDR2 is YYNGEE. This CDR3 is 15 amino acids long. CDR3: CASSVGTSGSETQYF. As DNA, the CDR3 is TGTGCCAGCAGCGTTGGGACTAGCGGGAGTGAGACCCAGTACTTC.

The rearrangement uses TRBV9 and TRBJ2-5; 9 bases align to TRBD1. CDR1 and CDR2 (germline): SGDLS, YYNGEE. CDR3 length equals 15 residues. V trimming: 4 bases; J trimming: 4 bases; junction bases outside the gene matches: 8. CDR3 amino acids: CASSLAGQGGETQYF. The DNA of the CDR3 is TGTGCCAGCAGCTTGGCGGGACAGGGTGGAGAGACCCAGTACTTC. The variable domain in full, with the rest retrieved from reference TRBV9 and TRBJ2-5, is DSGVTQTPKHLITATGQRVTLRCSPRSGDLSVYWYQQSLDQGLQFLIQYYNGEERAKGNILERFSAQQFPDLHSELNLSSLELGDSALYFCASSLAGQGGETQYFGPGTRLLVL.

CDR3 in amino acids: CASSHPGQGVETQYF. The CDR3 DNA follows: TGCGCCAGCAGCCACCCAGGACAGGGGGTAGAGACCCAGTACTTC. The rearrangement joins TRBV4-1 to TRBJ2-5, with 10 bases that match TRBD1. Germline CDR1 reads MGHRA; CDR2 reads YSYEKL. Germline trimming cut 3 bases from V and 4 bases from J; bases unmatched to any gene: 5. CDR3 length: 15 residues.

The V and J genes are TRBV12-5 and TRBJ2-5, with 9 bases fitting TRBD1. Germline V gene lookup returns CDR1 LGHNT and CDR2 FRNRAP. Trimming cost V 3 bases and J 0 bases; bases outside gene matches: 11. The CDR3 is made up of 18 amino acids. The CDR3 sequence: CASGFPTLTGGYQETQYF. The CDR3, as DNA: TGTGCTAGTGGTTTCCCCACACTGACAGGGGGGTACCAAGAGACCCAGTACTTC. Looking up the rest from reference TRBV12-5 and TRBJ2-5 gives the full variable domain: DARVTQTPRHKVTEMGQEVTMRCQPILGHNTVFWYRQTMMQGLELLAYFRNRAPLDDSGMPKDRFSAEMPDATLATLKIQPSEPRDSAVYFCASGFPTLTGGYQETQYFGPGTRLLVL.

This chain joins TRBV3-1 (or the pseudogene TRBV3-2) and TRBJ2-5, with TRBD2 as a possible D gene (5 bases). V was pared by 4 bases and J by 0 bases, with 6 bases between. The CDR3 contains 13 residues. Germline CDR1 reads LGHDT; CDR2 reads YNNKEL (reference sequence). This chain's CDR3 is CASSRGYQETQYF. In DNA form, the CDR3 reads TGTGCCAGCAGCCGAGGGTACCAAGAGACCCAGTACTTC.

This rearrangement joins TRBV12-5 to TRBJ2-7, with 12 bases fitting TRBD2. The CDR3 extends over 16 amino acids. J lost 2 bases, V lost 5 bases, and 7 bases had no gene match. Germline assignment: CDR1 LGHNT and CDR2 FRNRAP. CDR3 in DNA: TGTGCTAGTGGTACGGGACTAGCGGGCCTAGCCTACGAGCAGTACTTC. It codes for CASGTGLAGLAYEQYF.

The V gene is TRBV2, the J gene TRBJ2-6, with TRBD2 matching 7 bases. V trimming: 1 base; J trimming: 4 bases; junction bases outside the gene matches: 4. Germline-derived CDR1 and CDR2 are SNHLY and FYNNEI. The CDR3 runs to 16 residues. CDR3 residues: CASSEDAGVGANVLTF. The CDR3 DNA is TGTGCCAGCAGTGAAGATGCGGGGGTCGGGGCCAACGTCCTGACTTTC.

The CDR3 DNA sequence: TGTGCCTGCGACCAGGGGGTCGGTCAGCCCCAGCATTTT. This codes for CACDQGVGQPQHF. This chain links TRBV30 with TRBJ1-5; 7 nucleotides align to TRBD1. CDR3 length: 13 residues. The junction had 8 bases not matched to a gene; V was cut back by 6 bases and J by 6 bases. Germline V gene sequence: CDR1 GTSNPN, CDR2 SVGIG (reference sequence).

This clone has just one count. The V gene is TRBV4-1, the J gene TRBJ2-7, with 8 bases lining up with TRBD2. The V and J ends lost 4 bases and 2 bases, in that order; junction bases with no gene match: 7. The germline CDR1 and CDR2 sequences are MGHRA and YSYEKL. This CDR3 spans 15 amino acids. The DNA for the CDR3 is TGCGCCAGCAGCCCGGGCGGCGGGGGGCCCTACGAGCAGTACTTC. It specifies CASSPGGGGPYEQYF.

The J gene is TRBJ2-7, the V gene TRBV3-1 (or the pseudogene TRBV3-2), with 7 bases lining up with TRBD2. The CDR3 is made up of 16 amino acids. CDR1 LGHDT and CDR2 YNNKEL come from the germline V gene (reference sequence). J was trimmed by 6 bases and V by 4 bases; bases with no gene match: 15. CDR3 DNA sequence: TGTGCCAGCAGCCCCGAGGCGGGAGCCCGCCCGGGCGAGCAGTACTTC. It codes for CASSPEAGARPGEQYF.

The rearrangement uses TRBV12-3 or TRBV12-4 and TRBJ2-7, with D tentatively TRBD2 (6 bases). V lost 4 bases to trimming and J lost 6 bases, with 10 bases between them. This CDR3 spans 12 amino acids. The CDR3 DNA reads as TGTGCCAGCAGTTGGCAGGGAGGCGAGCAGTACTTC. Protein product: CASSWQGGEQYF.

This chain's CDR3 is CATRNRAEETQYF. The CDR3 coding sequence is TGTGCCACCCGTAACAGGGCTGAAGAGACCCAGTACTTC. This chain joins TRBV15 and TRBJ2-5; possible D gene TRBD1, 6 bases. Germline V gives CDR1 LNHNV, CDR2 YYDKDF (reference sequence). V was shortened by 8 bases and J by 3 bases, with 13 bases between the two germline ends. The CDR3 consists of 13 residues.